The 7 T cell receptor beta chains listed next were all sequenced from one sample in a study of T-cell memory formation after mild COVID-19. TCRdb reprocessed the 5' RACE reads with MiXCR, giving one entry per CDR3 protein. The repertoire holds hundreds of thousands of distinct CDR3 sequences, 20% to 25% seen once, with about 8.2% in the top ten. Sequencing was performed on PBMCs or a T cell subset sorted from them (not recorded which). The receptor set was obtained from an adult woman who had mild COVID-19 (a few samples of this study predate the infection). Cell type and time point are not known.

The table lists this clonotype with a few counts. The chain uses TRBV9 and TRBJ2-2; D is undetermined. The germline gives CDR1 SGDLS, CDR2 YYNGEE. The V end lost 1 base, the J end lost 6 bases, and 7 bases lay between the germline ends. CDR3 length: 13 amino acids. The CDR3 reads CASSVQFPGELFF. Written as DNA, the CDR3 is TGTGCCAGCAGCGTACAGTTCCCCGGGGAGCTGTTTTTT.

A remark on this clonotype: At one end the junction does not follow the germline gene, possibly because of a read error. This chain's CDR3 is CASSEQGTDTQYF. CDR3 in DNA: TGCGCCAGCAGTGAACAGGGGACAGATACGCAGTATTTT. The chain is built from TRBV6-1 and TRBJ2-3; 7 bases are shared with TRBD1. Per germline, CDR1 MNHNS and CDR2 SASEGT. The CDR3 is 13 residues long.

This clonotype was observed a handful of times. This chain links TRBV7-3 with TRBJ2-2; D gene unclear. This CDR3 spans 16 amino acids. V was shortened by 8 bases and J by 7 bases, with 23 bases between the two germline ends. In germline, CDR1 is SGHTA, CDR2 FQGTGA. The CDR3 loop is CASAPGVGIAGGELFF. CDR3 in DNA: TGTGCCAGCGCCCCCGGTGTGGGTATCGCTGGCGGGGAGCTGTTTTTT.

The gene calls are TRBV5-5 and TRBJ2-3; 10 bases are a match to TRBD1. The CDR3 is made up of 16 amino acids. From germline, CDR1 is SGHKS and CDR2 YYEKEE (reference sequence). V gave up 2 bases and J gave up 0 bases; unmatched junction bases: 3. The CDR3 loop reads CASSFRQGASTDTQYF. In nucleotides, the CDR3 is TGTGCCAGCAGCTTCAGACAGGGGGCTAGCACAGATACGCAGTATTTT.

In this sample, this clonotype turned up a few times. CDR3 nucleotides: TGTGCCAGCAGCCCGGGGATCGGACTAGCGGGGTCCACAGATACGCAGTATTTT. Translation gives CASSPGIGLAGSTDTQYF. V gene TRBV6-5 combines with J gene TRBJ2-3; 12 nucleotides agree with TRBD2. This CDR3 region has 18 residues. Trimming at V came to 6 bases and at J to 2 bases, leaving 12 bases not matched to a gene. Germline loops: CDR1 MNHEY, CDR2 SVGAGI.

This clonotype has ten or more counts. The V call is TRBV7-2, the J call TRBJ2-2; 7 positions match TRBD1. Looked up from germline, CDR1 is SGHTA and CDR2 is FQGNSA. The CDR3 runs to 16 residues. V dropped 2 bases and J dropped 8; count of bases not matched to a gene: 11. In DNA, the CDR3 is TGTGCCAGCAGCTTAAATGGGCAGGGGGTAGGAGGGGAGCTGTTTTTT. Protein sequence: CASSLNGQGVGGELFF.

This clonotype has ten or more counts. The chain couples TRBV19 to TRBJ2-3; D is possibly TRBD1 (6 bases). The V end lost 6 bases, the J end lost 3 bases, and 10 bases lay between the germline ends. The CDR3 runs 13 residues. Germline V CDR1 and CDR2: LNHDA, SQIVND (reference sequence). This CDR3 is CASRRQGTDTQYF. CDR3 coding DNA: TGTGCCAGTAGAAGGCAGGGGACAGATACGCAGTATTTT.